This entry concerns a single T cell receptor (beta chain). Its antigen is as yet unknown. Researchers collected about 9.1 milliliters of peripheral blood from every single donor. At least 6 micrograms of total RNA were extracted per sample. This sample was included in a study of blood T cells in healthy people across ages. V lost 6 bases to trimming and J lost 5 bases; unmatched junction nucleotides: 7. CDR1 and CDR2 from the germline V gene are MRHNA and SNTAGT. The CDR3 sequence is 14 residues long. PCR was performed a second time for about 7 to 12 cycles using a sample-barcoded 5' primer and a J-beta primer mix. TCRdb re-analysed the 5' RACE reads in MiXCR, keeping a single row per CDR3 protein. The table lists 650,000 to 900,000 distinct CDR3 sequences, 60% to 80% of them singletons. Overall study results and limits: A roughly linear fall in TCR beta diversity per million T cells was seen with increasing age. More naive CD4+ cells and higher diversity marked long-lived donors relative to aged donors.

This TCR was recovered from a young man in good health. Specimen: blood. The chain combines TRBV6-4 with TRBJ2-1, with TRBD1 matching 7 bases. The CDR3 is CASSERGTDNEQFF. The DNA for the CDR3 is TGTGCCAGCAGCGAACGAGGGACAGACAATGAGCAGTTCTTC.